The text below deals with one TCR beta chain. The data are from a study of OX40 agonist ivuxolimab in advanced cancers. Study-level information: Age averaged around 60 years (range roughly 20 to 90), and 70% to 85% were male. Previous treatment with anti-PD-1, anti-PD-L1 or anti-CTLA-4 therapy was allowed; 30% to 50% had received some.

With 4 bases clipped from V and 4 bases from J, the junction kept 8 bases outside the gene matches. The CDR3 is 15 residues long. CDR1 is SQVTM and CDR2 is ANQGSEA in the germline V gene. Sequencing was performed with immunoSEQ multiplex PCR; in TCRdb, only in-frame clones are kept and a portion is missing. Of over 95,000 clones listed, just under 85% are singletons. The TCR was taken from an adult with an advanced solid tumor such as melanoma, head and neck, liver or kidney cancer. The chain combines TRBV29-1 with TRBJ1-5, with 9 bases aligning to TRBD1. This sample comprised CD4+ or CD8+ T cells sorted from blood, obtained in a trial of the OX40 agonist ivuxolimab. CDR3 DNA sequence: TGCAGCGTTGTGGTAGGGACAGGGATTAATCAGCCCCAGCATTTT. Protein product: CSVVVGTGINQPQHF.